Below, 24 T cell receptor beta chains from the same sample are listed, as sequenced in a study of early T cells in non-severe SARS-CoV-2 infection. TCRdb used MiXCR to reprocess the 5' RACE reads, holding one entry per CDR3 protein. The data contain 50,000 to 60,000 distinct CDR3 sequences, roughly an eighth of them seen just once; the ten biggest clones take up 1.3% to 1.5%. The sample taken for sequencing was whole blood. The origin of the receptors is an adult who was a healthcare worker with PCR-confirmed SARS-CoV-2 infection or an uninfected control (not recorded which).

The chain couples TRBV18 to TRBJ2-5; D is possibly TRBD2 (5 bases). V lost 8 bases to trimming and J lost 5 bases, with 12 bases between them. CDR1 is KGHSH, CDR2 LQKENI, per germline. The CDR3 has 12 amino acids. For the CDR3, the DNA is TGTGCCAGCCGCGTAGGGAGCGAGACCCAGTACTTC. It codes for CASRVGSETQYF.

This clonotype has just a few counts. The gene calls are TRBV15 and TRBJ1-2; 7 bases are a match to TRBD1. Trimming removed 5 bases from V and 2 bases from J; junction bases left unmatched: 11. This CDR3 spans 16 amino acids. Per germline, CDR1 LNHNV and CDR2 YYDKDF (reference sequence). The CDR3 region has the DNA TGTGCCACCAGCTCAGATAGGGGGACAGCCAACTATGGCTACACCTTC. This translates into CATSSDRGTANYGYTF.

This clonotype was seen a few times. The chain employs TRBV20-1 and TRBJ2-1; 7 positions agree with TRBD2. Trimming removed 5 bases from V and 6 bases from J; junction bases left unmatched: 7. The CDR3 contains 13 residues. The germline CDR1 and CDR2 sequences are DFQATT and SNEGSKA (reference sequence). CDR3 nucleotide sequence: TGCAGTGCTCGGGGGGAATCGGGCAATGAGCAGTTCTTC. This sequence encodes CSARGESGNEQFF.

This clonotype was seen more than once but under ten times. This chain uses TRBV9 with TRBJ1-1; TRBD1 agrees at 7 bases. The V segment lost 4 bases and the J segment 2 bases; nucleotides outside the gene matches: 5. This CDR3 spans 14 amino acids. Germline V CDR1 and CDR2: SGDLS, YYNGEE. The CDR3 spells CASSRRGLNTEAFF. The CDR3 DNA follows: TGTGCCAGCAGCCGTAGGGGGCTCAACACTGAAGCTTTCTTT.

This clonotype has ten or more counts. V is TRBV7-6 and J is TRBJ2-7; the match to TRBD2 covers 8 bases. The CDR3 is made up of 14 amino acids. The trim removed 1 base at V and 7 bases at J, leaving 6 bases unmatched. Germline V gene sequence: CDR1 SGHVS, CDR2 FNYEAQ. The DNA for the CDR3 is TGTGCCAGCAGCTTAGAAGCGGGGGCACGAGAGCAGTACTTC. It is translated as CASSLEAGAREQYF.

This clonotype was detected a few times. This chain uses TRBV9 with TRBJ2-7; tentatively, D is TRBD2 (6 bases). The CDR3 runs to 15 residues. Trimming took 5 bases from V and 0 from J, leaving 15 bases between them. Germline loops: CDR1 SGDLS, CDR2 YYNGEE. The CDR3 loop is CASSYGTPGSYEQYF. CDR3 nucleotides: TGTGCCAGCAGTTACGGGACTCCGGGCTCCTACGAGCAGTACTTC.

V is TRBV20-1 and J is TRBJ2-5, with 7 bases fitting TRBD2. The germline V gene encodes CDR1 DFQATT and CDR2 SNEGSKA (reference sequence). The CDR3 covers 14 residues. The V gene end was trimmed by 5 bases and the J gene end by 5 bases; junction bases not matched to a gene: 11. The CDR3 coding sequence is TGCAGTGCTGCGACTAGCTTGGGCACCGAGACCCAGTACTTC. Translated: CSAATSLGTETQYF.

The V call is TRBV12-3 or TRBV12-4, the J call TRBJ2-1, with 15 bases that match TRBD2. The CDR3 is made up of 15 amino acids. Unmatched junction bases numbered 6, after V lost 6 bases and J lost 9 bases. The DNA for the CDR3 is TGTGCCAGCAGACTCGGGACTAGCGGGGGGAGTGAGCAGTTCTTC. Translating it yields CASRLGTSGGSEQFF.

V gene TRBV5-1 combines with J gene TRBJ1-5; D is undetermined. V dropped 2 bases and J dropped 3 bases, with 12 bases sitting between them. CDR1 is SGHRS, CDR2 YFSETQ, per germline. The CDR3 covers 15 residues. The CDR3 coding sequence is TGCGCCAGCAGCTTAGCGGGCAGGCCCAATCAGCCCCAGCATTTT. Its translation is CASSLAGRPNQPQHF.

The chain joins TRBV7-2 to TRBJ2-5; the D call may be TRBD1 or TRBD2 (5 bases each). The CDR3 length is 11 residues. The germline gives CDR1 SGHTA, CDR2 FQGNSA. V was clipped by 3 bases and J by 10 bases, with 9 bases between them. CDR3 region: CASSFGGGQYF. In nucleotides, the CDR3 is TGTGCCAGCAGCTTTGGTGGGGGCCAGTACTTC.

This clonotype was detected many times. The chain is built from TRBV7-8 and TRBJ2-1, with a weak D call TRBD1 (6 bases). V shed 2 bases and J shed 9 bases, with 17 bases lying between them. Per germline, CDR1 SGHVS and CDR2 FQNEAQ. CDR3 length equals 15 residues. In DNA form, the CDR3 reads TGTGCCAGCAGCTTAAGGGACACAGGGATCGGTGAGCAGTTCTTC. This translates into CASSLRDTGIGEQFF.

This clonotype occurred a few times. This chain joins TRBV5-1 and TRBJ2-7; 8 bases match TRBD1. The germline V gene has CDR1 SGHRS and CDR2 YFSETQ. The V segment lost 2 bases and the J segment 3 bases; nucleotides outside the gene matches: 4. This CDR3 spans 14 amino acids. CDR3 sequence: CASSLQGEDYEQYF. The CDR3 coding sequence is TGCGCCAGCAGCTTACAGGGGGAAGACTACGAGCAGTACTTC.

A few counts support this clonotype. The chain has TRBV24-1 and TRBJ2-5; possibly TRBD1 or TRBD2 for D (5 bases each). CDR3 length equals 17 residues. The germline V gene has CDR1 KGHDR and CDR2 SFDVKD. The ends were cut back, 3 bases at V and 4 bases at J, with 20 bases in the middle. DNA of the CDR3: TGTGCCACCAGTGATGGTGGGGCAGGGAGAGTAGGAGAGACCCAGTACTTC. This translates into CATSDGGAGRVGETQYF.

This clonotype was counted at least ten times. The rearrangement links TRBV20-1 to TRBJ1-2; perhaps TRBD1 as D (5 bases). This CDR3 has 14 residues. Trimming shortened V by 6 bases and J by 3 bases, and 17 bases separated the two germline ends. CDR1 is DFQATT, CDR2 SNEGSKA, per germline (reference sequence). In DNA form, the CDR3 reads TGCAGTGCCCCTGTGAGACAGACGTACTATGGCTACACCTTC. Translated: CSAPVRQTYYGYTF.

This clonotype was counted a few times. The rearrangement links TRBV29-1 to TRBJ2-3; D is unclear. CDR3 length: 13 amino acids. The germline V gene encodes CDR1 SQVTM and CDR2 ANQGSEA. The V end lost 4 bases, the J end lost 5 bases, and 13 bases lay between the germline ends. The CDR3 region has the DNA TGCAGCGTTGGGCGGCTAAACCTAGATACGCAGTATTTT. Translated: CSVGRLNLDTQYF.

This clonotype was recorded a few times. At one end, the junction sequence differs from germline, possibly due to a read error. The genes are TRBV7-7 and TRBJ2-1, with 13 bases matching TRBD2. The CDR3 has 18 residues. Germline V gene sequence: CDR1 SSHAT, CDR2 FNYEAQ (reference sequence). This chain's CDR3 is CASSRRPGLAGFDNEQFF. Written as DNA, the CDR3 is TGTGCTAGCAGCCGACGACCGGGACTAGCGGGGTTTGACAATGAGCAGTTCTTC.

In its sample, this clonotype was seen a few times. The chain recombines TRBV29-1 with TRBJ2-1, with 9 nucleotides matching TRBD2. The CDR3 is made up of 15 amino acids. The V and J ends lost 7 bases and 1 base, in that order; junction bases with no gene match: 8. Germline V gene lookup returns CDR1 SQVTM and CDR2 ANQGSEA. The CDR3 spells CSALRRGGSYNEQFF. The CDR3 DNA reads as TGCAGCGCCCTGAGGCGGGGGGGGTCCTACAATGAGCAGTTCTTC.

The gene calls are TRBV3-1 and TRBJ2-1, with D hard to call. Germline V CDR1 and CDR2: LGHDT, YNNKEL (reference sequence). V lost 1 base and J 9 bases, leaving 16 bases between the germline ends. The CDR3 covers 15 residues. This CDR3 reads CASSQGPQIRAEQFF. CDR3 in DNA: TGTGCCAGCAGCCAAGGCCCCCAGATTCGGGCTGAGCAGTTCTTC.

This clonotype was counted a few times. The chain is built from TRBV11-3 and TRBJ1-1; TRBD1 agrees at 11 bases. Germline V lookup: CDR1 SGHNT, CDR2 YENEEA. J was trimmed by 4 bases and V by 5 bases; bases with no gene match: 6. This CDR3 is 15 amino acids long. The CDR3 spells CASSLSGTGGTEAFF. CDR3 coding DNA: TGTGCCAGCAGCCTCTCCGGGACAGGGGGCACTGAAGCTTTCTTT.

A few counts support this clonotype. The chain employs TRBV10-3 and TRBJ2-6, with D possibly being TRBD1 (6 bases). The V end was cut by 8 bases, the J end by 0 bases, with 14 bases between. Per the germline V gene, CDR1 is ENHRY and CDR2 is SYGVKD. The CDR3 runs to 16 residues. The CDR3 DNA reads as TGTGCCATCGGGGACCAGGGGCCCTCTGGGGCCAACGTCCTGACTTTC. This gives the protein CAIGDQGPSGANVLTF.

This clonotype was detected only a few times. CDR3 residues: CASSQTANYGYTF. For the CDR3, the DNA is TGTGCCAGCAGCCAGACAGCTAACTATGGCTACACCTTC. This chain links TRBV6-1 with TRBJ1-2, with D possibly TRBD1 on 5 matching bases. This CDR3 contains 13 residues. CDR1 is MNHNS, CDR2 SASEGT, per germline. Trimming cost V 6 bases and J 0 bases, with 8 bases left between them.

In its sample, this clonotype was seen many times. The rearrangement joins TRBV5-5 to TRBJ2-3; D may be TRBD2 (6 bases). Germline-derived CDR1 and CDR2 are SGHKS and YYEKEE (reference sequence). The CDR3 is 15 residues long. Trimming removed 6 bases at V and 3 bases at J, with 17 bases between. In nucleotides, the CDR3 is TGTGCCAGCAACCCCCGAATGGGGGGTACAGATACGCAGTATTTT. It translates to CASNPRMGGTDTQYF.

This clonotype has at least ten counts. This rearrangement joins TRBV6-2 or TRBV6-3 to TRBJ2-1; no definite D call. V lost 6 bases, J lost 2 bases, and 11 bases lay in between. The CDR3 has 14 amino acids. Per germline, CDR1 MNHEY and CDR2 SVGEGT. The CDR3 nucleotides read TGTGCCAGCAGGGGTCCCTCGGCCTACAATGAGCAGTTCTTC. This codes for CASRGPSAYNEQFF.

V gene TRBV7-9 combines with J gene TRBJ2-3, with unresolved D. The CDR3 runs to 15 residues. In germline, CDR1 is SEHNR, CDR2 FQNEAQ (reference sequence). V lost 1 base to trimming and J lost 4 bases, with 12 bases between them. CDR3 nucleotides: TGTGCCAGCAGCTTAGGAGTGACGTTCGCAGATACGCAGTATTTT. It translates to CASSLGVTFADTQYF.